The 17 T cell receptor beta chains listed next were all sequenced from one sample in a study of PD-1 blockade in classical Hodgkin lymphoma. In every patient, relapse followed autologous stem cell transplantation, while exposure to brentuximab vedotin differed. Researchers used magnetic negative selection to pull out pure CD4+ T cells from thawed PBMCs. Produced via immunoSEQ multiplex PCR; TCRdb's table is partial and in-frame only. Of about 35,000 clones listed, around 90% are singletons. This specimen consisted of CD4+ T cells from blood, obtained at baseline. The receptors stem from a human donor with classical Hodgkin lymphoma.

The chain recombines TRBV30 with TRBJ2-2, with 11 bases aligning to TRBD1. Germline V gene lookup returns CDR1 GTSNPN and CDR2 SVGIG (reference sequence). The CDR3 totals 15 residues. Unmatched junction bases numbered 6, after V lost 2 bases and J lost 7 bases. This CDR3 is CAWSKGQGADGELFF. DNA of the CDR3: TGTGCCTGGAGTAAAGGACAGGGGGCCGACGGGGAGCTGTTTTTT.

This sequence joins TRBV27 and TRBJ1-2, with a weak D call TRBD1 (6 bases). The CDR3 consists of 13 residues. Germline V gene lookup returns CDR1 MNHEY and CDR2 SMNVEV (reference sequence). V lost 3 bases to trimming and J lost 6 bases, with 11 bases between them. The CDR3, as DNA: TGTGCCAGCAGTTTGGGGGGGGGCGATGGCTACACCTTC. Residues: CASSLGGGDGYTF.

This chain uses TRBV11-3 with TRBJ1-1; D is uncertain. CDR3 length equals 13 residues. Germline-derived CDR1 and CDR2 are SGHNT and YENEEA. V was shortened by 1 base and J by 5 bases, with 8 bases between the two germline ends. The CDR3 DNA reads TGTGCCAGCAGCTTAGTTGAGCATACTGAAGCTTTCTTT. Protein product: CASSLVEHTEAFF.

V gene TRBV7-9 combines with J gene TRBJ2-7; D unresolved. V was pared by 1 base and J by 3 bases, with 10 bases between. The V gene's germline CDR1 is SEHNR and CDR2 FQNEAQ (reference sequence). The length of the CDR3 is 14 residues. In nucleotides, the CDR3 is TGTGCCAGCAGCTTAGTGCCACAGAGCTACGAGCAGTACTTC. It is translated as CASSLVPQSYEQYF.

The chain employs TRBV5-3 and TRBJ2-1, with D possibly TRBD2 on 5 matching bases. TRBV5-3 is an open reading frame, and its role is uncertain. V was cut by 6 bases and J by 8 bases, with 12 bases left in between. The CDR3 has 12 residues. CDR3 DNA sequence: TGTGCCAGAATCGACTATGCCGATGAGCAGTTCTTC. Translation: CARIDYADEQFF.

The sample holds one count of this clone. J is TRBJ2-7 and V is TRBV5-1, with D perhaps TRBD1 (5 bases). The V and J ends lost 4 bases and 3 bases respectively, with 17 bases between them. Germline V gene data show CDR1 as SGHRS and CDR2 as YFSETQ. The CDR3 loop spans 15 amino acids. The CDR3 nucleotides read TGCGCCAGCAGCCTCGTAGGGGCAGGGAACTACGAGCAGTACTTC. It translates to CASSLVGAGNYEQYF.

J is TRBJ2-7 and V is TRBV5-1; 9 nucleotides match TRBD2. V trimming: 2 bases; J trimming: 3 bases; junction bases outside the gene matches: 6. The V gene's germline CDR1 is SGHRS and CDR2 YFSETQ. The length of the CDR3 is 15 residues. The CDR3 protein is CASSFRLAGNYEQYF. CDR3 DNA: TGCGCCAGCAGCTTTCGCCTAGCGGGGAACTACGAGCAGTACTTC.

This clone appeared once. V gene TRBV5-4 combines with J gene TRBJ2-1; D could derive from TRBD1 or TRBD2 (5 bases each). In germline, CDR1 is SGHNT, CDR2 YYREEE (reference sequence). Trimming took off 3 bases at V and 6 bases at J, with 16 bases between the two ends. CDR3 size: 15 residues. CDR3 loop: CASSSGTGGSNEQFF. The CDR3, as DNA: TGTGCCAGCAGCTCCGGGACCGGAGGCTCCAATGAGCAGTTCTTC. Full variable domain (outside the CDR3, taken from reference TRBV5-4 and TRBJ2-1): ETGVTQSPTHLIKTRGQQVTLRCSSQSGHNTVSWYQQALGQGPQFIFQYYREEENGRGNFPPRFSGLQFPNYSSELNVNALELDDSALYLCASSSGTGGSNEQFFGPGTRLTVL.

The chain is built from TRBV7-3 and TRBJ2-7, with 10 bases that match TRBD2. Germline V lookup: CDR1 SGHTA, CDR2 FQGTGA. V was pared by 6 bases and J by 3 bases, with 8 bases of the junction left unmatched. The CDR3 runs to 15 residues. The CDR3 sequence: CASSPQAGGHYEQYF. In DNA, the CDR3 is TGTGCCAGCAGTCCACAAGCGGGAGGGCACTACGAGCAGTACTTC.

V and J are TRBV15 and TRBJ2-7; D is unclear. V gave up 0 bases and J gave up 5 bases, with 14 bases separating them. The CDR3 length is 15 residues. Germline CDR1 is LNHNV and CDR2 is YYDKDF (reference sequence). The CDR3 loop is CATSRDRRRPNEQYF. CDR3 coding DNA: TGTGCCACCAGCAGAGATCGGCGGCGCCCGAACGAGCAGTACTTC.

This clone has just one count. The chain joins TRBV11-2 to TRBJ2-7, with D tentatively TRBD1 (5 bases). Trimming took off 4 bases at V and 1 base at J, with 11 bases between the two ends. The CDR3 length is 14 residues. Germline-derived CDR1 and CDR2 are SGHAT and FQNNGV. As DNA, the CDR3 is TGTGCCAGCAGCTCCGCCAGGGTGTCCTACGAGCAGTACTTC. Its translation is CASSSARVSYEQYF. The full variable domain, in which reference TRBV11-2 and TRBJ2-7 provide the parts outside the CDR3, is EAGVAQSPRYKIIEKRQSVAFWCNPISGHATLYWYQQILGQGPKLLIQFQNNGVVDDSQLPKDRFSAERLKGVDSTLKIQPAKLEDSAVYLCASSSARVSYEQYFGPGTRLTVT.

The V call is TRBV28, the J call TRBJ2-1, with 11 bases identical to TRBD2. The CDR3 contains 18 residues. Unmatched junction bases numbered 15, after V lost 5 bases and J lost 6 bases. Per germline, CDR1 MDHEN and CDR2 SYDVKM. The CDR3 nucleotides read TGTGCCAGCAGTCACTCAGGGTTGGCTAGCGGGGGGATCAATGAGCAGTTCTTC. It encodes CASSHSGLASGGINEQFF.

The chain recombines TRBV9 with TRBJ1-1; 8 bases are shared with TRBD1. Germline V CDR1 and CDR2: SGDLS, YYNGEE. This CDR3 spans 15 amino acids. Germline trimming cut 4 bases from V and 4 bases from J; bases unmatched to any gene: 9. CDR3 bases: TGTGCCAGCAGCCCCACCGCACAGGGGGGCACTGAAGCTTTCTTT. Its protein is CASSPTAQGGTEAFF.

The V call is TRBV19, the J call TRBJ1-1, with 7 positions matching TRBD1. The CDR3 runs 14 residues. Germline lookup yields CDR1 LNHDA and CDR2 SQIVND (reference sequence). Trimming at V came to 6 bases and at J to 4 bases, leaving 8 bases not matched to a gene. The chain's CDR3 is CASRLTGVGTEAFF. CDR3 bases: TGTGCCAGTAGACTAACAGGGGTTGGCACTGAAGCTTTCTTT.

The V and J genes are TRBV30 and TRBJ2-7; D gene unclear. CDR1 is GTSNPN and CDR2 is SVGIG in the germline V gene (reference sequence). The CDR3 consists of 13 residues. V dropped 2 bases and J dropped 2 bases, with 10 bases sitting between them. CDR3 nucleotides: TGTGCCTGGAGTCCGACGAGAACCTACGAGCAGTACTTC. Translation gives CAWSPTRTYEQYF.

In this sample, this clone turned up once. V gene TRBV6-5 combines with J gene TRBJ2-2; D call uncertain. Trimming left V 8 bases short and J 2 bases short, with 9 bases between. This CDR3 has 13 residues. Germline CDR1 and CDR2: MNHEY and SVGAGI. CDR3 in amino acids: CASGRLNTGELFF. The DNA for the CDR3 is TGTGCCAGCGGTCGGCTAAACACCGGGGAGCTGTTTTTT.

This rearrangement joins TRBV9 to TRBJ2-1; 10 bases map to TRBD2. CDR1 and CDR2 (germline): SGDLS, YYNGEE. The CDR3 spans 17 residues. Trimming took 1 base from V and 0 from J; bases not matched to a gene: 4. The CDR3 here is CASSVFTSGASYNEQFF. The CDR3 nucleotides are TGTGCCAGCAGCGTATTCACTAGCGGGGCCTCCTACAATGAGCAGTTCTTC.